This TCR beta chain comes out of a study of OX40 agonist ivuxolimab in advanced cancers. The wider study: Patients received ivuxolimab, an intravenous treatment, every 2 weeks at 0.01 to 10 mg/kg.

CDR3 length: 13 residues. Trimming left V 5 bases short and J 9 bases short, with 16 bases between. Germline V gene lookup returns CDR1 PRHDT and CDR2 FYEKMQ (reference sequence). Here immunoSEQ multiplex PCR was the method, and the copy in TCRdb shows in-frame clones only, minus some. The table includes roughly 80,000 clones, just under 90% detected once. Sequenced here: CD4+ or CD8+ T cells sorted from blood, sampled in a trial of the OX40 agonist ivuxolimab. The rearrangement joins TRBV13 to TRBJ1-2; TRBD1 might be the D (5 bases). This sequence originates from an adult with an advanced solid tumor such as melanoma, head and neck, liver or kidney cancer. The CDR3 DNA is TGTGCCAGCAGCCTGGGACGGGGGGTAAGCTACACCTTC. Its protein is CASSLGRGVSYTF.